This section outlines one TCR beta chain sequence together with its context. Original analysis: Reference gene primer amplification in the assay estimated nucleated cell counts. Assay: immunoSEQ multiplex PCR; the TCRdb copy retains only in-frame clones and omits some. That table is the source of V, J and clone size, and D and trimming were worked out from the DNA. The table lists a few hundred thousand clones, 85% to 90% of them singletons, with less than 1.2% in the top ten. This sample stems from a study of blood T cell repertoires in COVID-19. Study-level background: PBMCs, B-cell-depleted T cells, or T cells were the source of the cDNA or gDNA that made up the material.

The age range of participants was about 18 to 89 years, with residence in some 25 US areas. Cohort 3 recovered donors had two negative PCRs, clearance, or symptom resolution. The sequence derives from a man aged 18 to 35 who had recovered from COVID-19. The sequenced sample consisted of PBMCs or T cells enriched from blood (not recorded which).

The DNA for the CDR3 is TGTGCCATCAGTGAAAGCCTGGGGGCGAACACTGAAGCTTTCTTT. Protein product: CAISESLGANTEAFF. The chain is built from TRBV10-3 and TRBJ1-1, with D perhaps matching TRBD1 (6 bases). CDR3 length equals 15 residues. The germline V gene has CDR1 ENHRY and CDR2 SYGVKD. V lost 3 bases and J 1 base, leaving 12 bases between the germline ends.